The clone carrying this T cell receptor beta chain was seen just once. J was trimmed by 7 bases and V by 9 bases; bases with no gene match: 6. Germline V gives CDR1 MNHNS, CDR2 SASEGT. The CDR3 has 13 residues. This specimen belongs to a study of T cells in narcolepsy. Assay: immunoSEQ multiplex PCR; the TCRdb copy retains only in-frame clones and omits some. The table records roughly 25,000 clones, approximately 60% of them present only once. The sequencing sample was made of memory (CD45RA-) CD4+ T cells from blood. The sequence was obtained from a human donor in good health. The V and J genes are TRBV6-1 and TRBJ2-1; the match to TRBD1 covers 10 bases. For the CDR3, the DNA is TGTGCCAGTAGGACAGGGGGGGGAAATGAGCAGTTCTTC. This codes for CASRTGGGNEQFF.